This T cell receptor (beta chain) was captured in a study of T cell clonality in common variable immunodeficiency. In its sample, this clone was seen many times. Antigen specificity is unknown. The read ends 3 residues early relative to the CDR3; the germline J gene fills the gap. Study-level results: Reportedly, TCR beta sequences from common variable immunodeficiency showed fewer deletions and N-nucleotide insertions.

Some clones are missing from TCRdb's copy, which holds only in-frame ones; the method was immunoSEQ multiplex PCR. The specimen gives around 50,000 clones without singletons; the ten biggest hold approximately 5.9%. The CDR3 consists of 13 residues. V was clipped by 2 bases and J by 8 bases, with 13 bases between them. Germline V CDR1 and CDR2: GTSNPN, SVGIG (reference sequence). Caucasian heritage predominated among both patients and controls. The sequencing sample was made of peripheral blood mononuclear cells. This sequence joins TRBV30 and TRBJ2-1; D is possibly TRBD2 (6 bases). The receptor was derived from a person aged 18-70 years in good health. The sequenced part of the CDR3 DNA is TGTGCCTGGAGTAGGTGGAGGGGCGATGAG. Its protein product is CAWSRWRGDE. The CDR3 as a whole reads CAWSRWRGDEQFF.